The 10 T cell receptor beta chains presented below share a single source sample, sequenced in a study of CXCR3-negative and CXCR3-positive naive CD8 T cells. Libraries of TRB cDNA were made by 5' RACE and carried UMIs. Reprocessing the 5' RACE reads, TCRdb reports a single entry for every CDR3 protein and omits DNA. The sample has 45,000 to 75,000 distinct CDR3 sequences; the top ten hold approximately 0.45%. The sequenced sample consisted of naive CXCR3- CD8+ T cells from blood. Stated subset: CD45RO-CCR7+CD27+CD95- naive CD8+ T cells lacking CXCR3 (TNR3-). Receptors were obtained from a human donor in good health. Some clones in this sample may be carry-over from other donors' samples.

This chain uses TRBV6-6 with TRBJ2-7; TCRdb selects TRBD2, and the lack of DNA leaves this call unchecked. CDR3 length: 14 amino acids. CDR1 and CDR2 (germline): MNHNY, SVGAGI (reference sequence). The CDR3 sequence: CASSYPAWGREQYF.

V usage is TRBV6-2 or TRBV6-3 and J usage is TRBJ2-7; checking the TCRdb D call of TRBD1 is not possible without DNA. Germline V lookup: CDR1 MNHEY, CDR2 SVGEGT. This CDR3 is 15 amino acids long. The CDR3 sequence: CASSLPSRGGYEQYF.

The CDR3 sequence is CAISEFEDRAAYGYTF. The chain combines TRBV10-3 with TRBJ1-2; with no DNA, the TCRdb D assignment of TRBD1 cannot be verified. The CDR3 extends over 16 amino acids. Germline loops: CDR1 ENHRY, CDR2 SYGVKD.

V gene TRBV7-2 combines with J gene TRBJ2-1. In germline, CDR1 is SGHTA, CDR2 FQGNSA. This CDR3 is 15 amino acids long. CDR3 loop: CASSLALGVIDEQFF. Based on the CDR3 plus reference TRBV7-2 and TRBJ2-1, the full variable domain is GAGVSQSPSNKVTEKGKDVELRCDPISGHTALYWYRQSLGQGLEFLIYFQGNSAPDKSGLPSDRFSAERTGGSVSTLTIQRTQQEDSAVYLCASSLALGVIDEQFFGPGTRLTVL.

V and J are TRBV4-3 and TRBJ2-3; TCRdb calls TRBD2, which cannot be checked without DNA. The CDR3 spans 18 residues. From germline, CDR1 is LGHNA and CDR2 YSLEER. This chain's CDR3 is CASSHLLRTSGGTDTQYF.

V is TRBV7-2 and J is TRBJ2-7; the D gene TCRdb calls, TRBD1, cannot be checked with no DNA. The CDR3 has 15 residues. The germline CDR1 and CDR2 sequences are SGHTA and FQGNSA. The CDR3 sequence: CASSPDRGKGYEQYF.

The chain combines TRBV7-2 with TRBJ2-7. The CDR3 runs 15 residues. Germline V gives CDR1 SGHTA, CDR2 FQGNSA. The CDR3 reads CASSFFFGPSYEQYF.

The rearrangement uses TRBV29-1 and TRBJ2-3; TCRdb indicates TRBD1, and absent DNA this call remains unverified. The CDR3 runs to 17 residues. The V gene's germline CDR1 is SQVTM and CDR2 ANQGSEA. This CDR3 is CSVVDRGQGEVVDTQYF.

The chain is built from TRBV7-9 and TRBJ2-7; TCRdb indicates TRBD1, and absent DNA this call remains unverified. Germline V gene sequence: CDR1 SEHNR, CDR2 FQNEAQ (reference sequence). This CDR3 comprises 16 residues. The chain's CDR3 is CASSPSYRDITYEQYF. The full variable domain, with the rest looked up from reference TRBV7-9 and TRBJ2-7, is DTGVSQNPRHKITKRGQNVTFRCDPISEHNRLYWYRQTLGQGPEFLTYFQNEAQLEKSRLLSDRFSAERPKGSFSTLEIQRTEQGDSAMYLCASSPSYRDITYEQYFGPGTRLTVT.

This sequence joins TRBV4-3 and TRBJ1-5. The CDR3 has 13 amino acids. Per germline, CDR1 LGHNA and CDR2 YSLEER. CDR3 residues: CASSQGEGQPQHF.